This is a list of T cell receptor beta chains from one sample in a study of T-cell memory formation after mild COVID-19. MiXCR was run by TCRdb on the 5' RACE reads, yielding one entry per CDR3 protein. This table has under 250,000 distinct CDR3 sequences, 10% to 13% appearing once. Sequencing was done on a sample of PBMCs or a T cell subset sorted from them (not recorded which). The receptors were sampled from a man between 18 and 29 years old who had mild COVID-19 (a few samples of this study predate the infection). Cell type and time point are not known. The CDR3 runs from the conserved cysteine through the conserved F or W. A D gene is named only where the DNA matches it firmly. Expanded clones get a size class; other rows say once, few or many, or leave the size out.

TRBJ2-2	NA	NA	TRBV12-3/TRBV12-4	TGTGCCAGCTGTACCCTATCCGGGGAGCTGTTTTTT	CASCTLSGELFF
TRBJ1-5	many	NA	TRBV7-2	TGTGCCAGCAGCCCAGTCATAGGGGGTCGTCAGCCCCAGCATTTT	CASSPVIGGRQPQHF
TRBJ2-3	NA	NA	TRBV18	TGTGCCAGCTCACCATCCGGACCAGATACGCAGTATTTT	CASSPSGPDTQYF
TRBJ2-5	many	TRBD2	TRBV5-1	TGCGCCAGCAGCTTGGGCGGGGGTCCGCAAGAGACCCAGTACTTC	CASSLGGGPQETQYF
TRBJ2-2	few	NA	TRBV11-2	TGTGCCAGCAGCTTAGACCAGATAAGGACCGGGGAGCTGTTTTTT	CASSLDQIRTGELFF
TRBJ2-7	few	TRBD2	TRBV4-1	TGCGCCAGCAGCCAAGAAGCGGGGGGTTCCTACGAGCAGTACTTC	CASSQEAGGSYEQYF
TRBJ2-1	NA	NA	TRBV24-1	TGTGCCACCAGTGAGGGAGGGACAGGTTACAATGAGCAGTTCTTC	CATSEGGTGYNEQFF
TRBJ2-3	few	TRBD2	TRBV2	TGTGCCAGCAGCGGGAGACTAGCGGATACGCAGTATTTT	CASSGRLADTQYF
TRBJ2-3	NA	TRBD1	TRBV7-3	TGTGCCAGCAGCCGACAGGGGATGGATACGCAGTATTTT	CASSRQGMDTQYF
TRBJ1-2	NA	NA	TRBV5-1	TGCGCCAGCAGCTTGGAGCCTTTGGCGGATTATGGCTACACCTTC	CASSLEPLADYGYTF
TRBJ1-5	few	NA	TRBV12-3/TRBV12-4	TGTGCCAGCAGTGGAGGGTTTCGGCCCCAGCATTTT	CASSGGFRPQHF
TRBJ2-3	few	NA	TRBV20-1	TGCAGTGCTAGACACTTGAAAGGGATCGCCACAGATACGCAGTATTTT	CSARHLKGIATDTQYF
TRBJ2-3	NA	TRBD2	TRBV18	TGTGCCAGCTCACCGGTGACTAGCGGGGGAGCGACCAGCACAGATACGCAGTATTTT	CASSPVTSGGATSTDTQYF
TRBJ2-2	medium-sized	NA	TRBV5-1	TGCGCCAGCAGCTTGCTCCAGGGGTCAATCACCGGGGAGCTGTTTTTT	CASSLLQGSITGELFF
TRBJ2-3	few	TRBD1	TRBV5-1	TGCGCCAGCAGCAGGGGACAGCGAGGGTCCGCAGATACGCAGTATTTT	CASSRGQRGSADTQYF
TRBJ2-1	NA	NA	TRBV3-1	TGTGCCAGCACCCCGGCGATTTCCCACCCCTACAATGAGCAGTTCTTC	CASTPAISHPYNEQFF
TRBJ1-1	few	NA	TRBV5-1	TGCGCCAGCAGCTTGGGAAGCAGCAACACTGAAGCTTTCTTT	CASSLGSSNTEAFF
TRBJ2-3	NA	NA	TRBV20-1	TGCAGTGCTCGGGGTTTCACAGATACGCAGTATTTT	CSARGFTDTQYF
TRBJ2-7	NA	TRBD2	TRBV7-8	TGTGCCAGCAGCTTAGCGGGTGGAGCGGGGGGGAGCTACGAGCAGTACTTC	CASSLAGGAGGSYEQYF
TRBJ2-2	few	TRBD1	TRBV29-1	TGCAGCGTGACCGGGACAGGGCCCACCGGGGAGCTGTTTTTT	CSVTGTGPTGELFF
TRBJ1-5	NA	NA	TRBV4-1	TGCGCCAGCAGCCCGACCGGACACCTCAATCAGCCCCAGCATTTT	CASSPTGHLNQPQHF
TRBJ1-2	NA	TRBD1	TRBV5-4	TGTGCCAGCAAATATAACGCCGGGACAGGGGGCCCCTATGGCTACACCTTC	CASKYNAGTGGPYGYTF
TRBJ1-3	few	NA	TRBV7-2	TGTGCCAGCAGCTTAGAAGTAAACACCATATATTTT	CASSLEVNTIYF
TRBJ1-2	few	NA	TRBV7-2	TGTGCCAGCAGCTTAGCAGGGTTTGGCTACACCTTC	CASSLAGFGYTF